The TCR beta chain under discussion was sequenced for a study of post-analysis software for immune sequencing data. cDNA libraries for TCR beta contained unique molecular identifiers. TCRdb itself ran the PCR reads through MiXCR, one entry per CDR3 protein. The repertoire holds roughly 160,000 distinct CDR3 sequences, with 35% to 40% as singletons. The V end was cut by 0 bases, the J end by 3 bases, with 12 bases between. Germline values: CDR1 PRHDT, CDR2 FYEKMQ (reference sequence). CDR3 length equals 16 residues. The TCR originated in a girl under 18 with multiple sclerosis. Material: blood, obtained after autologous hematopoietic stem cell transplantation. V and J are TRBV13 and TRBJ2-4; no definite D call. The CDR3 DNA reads TGTGCCAGCAGCTTAGGAGGGATGCCACGCAAAAACATTCAGTACTTC. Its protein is CASSLGGMPRKNIQYF.